A single TCR beta chain is shown here with its context. Antigen unknown. The entry originates in a study of T cell repertoires in cytomegalovirus infection. Study-wide background: Recently identified HLA-C-restricted and well-studied HLA-B-restricted CMV epitopes were used. Public signatures in TCR beta pointed to CMV infection and matching HLA type.

Whole-study results and caveats: Across the ex vivo response, the dominant clonotypes were HLA-C-restricted CMV-specific TCR beta clonotypes.

TCRdb reprocessed the reads with MiXCR, giving one entry per CDR3 protein. The sample lists about 920,000 distinct CDR3 sequences, approximately 31% occurring once. This sequence originates from a human donor in good health (CMV status not recorded). Some clones in this sample may be carry-over from other donors' samples. The sample here was cultured CD8+ T cells from PBMCs, taken from culture after CMV antigen stimulation.

CDR3 amino acids: CASSQPLGRVDNEQFF. DNA of the CDR3: TGCGCCAGCAGCCAACCTCTGGGTCGGGTTGACAATGAGCAGTTCTTC. The rearrangement uses TRBV4-1 and TRBJ2-1; D not certain. The CDR3 length is 16 residues. With 2 bases removed from V and 5 bases from J, the gap between germline ends came to 16 bases. Germline CDR1 MGHRA, CDR2 YSYEKL.